The rows below give T cell receptor beta chains drawn from one sample of a study of blood T cell repertoires in COVID-19. Produced via immunoSEQ multiplex PCR; TCRdb's table is partial and in-frame only. The sample consists of around 230,000 clones, about 87% of them appearing once. The sequencing input was PBMCs or T cells enriched from blood (not recorded which). The receptors stem from a woman aged 25 to 39 who had recovered from COVID-19. Both conserved end residues are part of each CDR3. The order of the fields is J gene, clone size, V gene, D gene, CDR3 protein, CDR3 DNA. A D gene is named only where the DNA matches it firmly. Rows may omit the clone size; those that give it use once, few, many or a size class.

TRBJ1-5 | . | TRBV7-2 | TRBD1 | CASSLVGTANQPQHF | TGTGCCAGCAGCTTAGTTGGGACAGCTAATCAGCCCCAGCATTTT
TRBJ1-1 | . | TRBV6-1 | . | CASSEAHRNTEAFF | TGTGCCAGCAGTGAAGCTCACAGAAACACTGAAGCTTTCTTT
TRBJ2-7 | . | TRBV10-3 | . | CAISRGSGGVSYEQYF | TGTGCCATCAGTCGCGGGTCGGGCGGTGTCTCCTACGAGCAGTACTTC
TRBJ2-7 | . | TRBV2 | TRBD1 | CASRTDRAEQYF | TGTGCCAGCAGAACCGACAGGGCCGAGCAGTACTTC
TRBJ1-2 | . | TRBV7-2 | TRBD1 | CATSPGQGQGYTF | TGTGCCACCTCCCCGGGACAGGGGCAGGGCTACACCTTC
TRBJ1-2 | . | TRBV5-1 | . | CASSLGTEGGYTF | TGCGCCAGCAGCTTGGGGACAGAAGGCGGCTACACCTTC
TRBJ1-4 | . | TRBV5-4 | . | CASSIGQNNEKLFF | TGTGCCAGCAGCATCGGACAGAATAATGAAAAACTGTTTTTT
TRBJ1-3 | . | TRBV4-2 | . | CASSPGLPQGGNTIYF | TGTGCCAGCAGCCCAGGGTTACCCCAAGGAGGAAACACCATATATTTT
TRBJ1-6 | . | TRBV3-1/TRBV3-2 | TRBD1 | CASSQGQGQSPLHF | TGTGCCAGCAGCCAAGGACAGGGGCAATCACCCCTCCACTTT
TRBJ2-6 | . | TRBV6-2/TRBV6-3 | . | CASSYGLGAGANVLTF | TGTGCCAGCAGTTACGGGCTAGGGGCTGGGGCCAACGTCCTGACTTTC
TRBJ2-7 | . | TRBV3-1/TRBV3-2 | . | CASSQLLGRNYEQYF | TGTGCCAGCAGCCAACTTCTGGGCCGGAACTACGAGCAGTACTTC
TRBJ1-2 | . | TRBV4-1 | TRBD1 | CASSHIQDRGNYGYTF | TGCGCCAGCAGCCACATCCAGGACAGGGGCAACTATGGCTACACCTTC
TRBJ1-2 | . | TRBV19 | TRBD1 | CASSIDRQGLDGYTF | TGTGCCAGTAGTATAGACCGACAGGGTTTGGACGGCTACACCTTC
TRBJ1-1 | . | TRBV6-4 | . | CASSDSAGAEAFF | TGTGCCAGCAGTGACTCCGCAGGGGCTGAAGCTTTCTTT
TRBJ2-7 | . | TRBV2 | . | CASSGTTTYEQYF | TGTGCCAGCAGCGGGACAACGACCTACGAGCAGTACTTC
TRBJ2-5 | . | TRBV3-1/TRBV3-2 | . | CASTPVGVRGETQYF | TGTGCCAGCACCCCAGTCGGGGTTCGTGGGGAGACCCAGTACTTC
TRBJ2-1 | . | TRBV7-3 | . | CASSARRSSLNEQFF | TGTGCCAGCAGCGCACGTCGGTCTAGTCTTAATGAGCAGTTCTTC
TRBJ2-1 | . | TRBV7-6 | . | CASSLGGPSSYNEQFF | TGTGCCAGCAGCTTAGGGGGGCCAAGCTCCTACAATGAGCAGTTCTTC
TRBJ2-7 | . | TRBV4-1 | . | CASSQAQGYEQYF | TGCGCCAGCAGCCAAGCCCAGGGGTACGAGCAGTACTTC
TRBJ2-1 | . | TRBV7-6 | . | CASSRSGTSYNEQFF | TGTGCCAGCAGCCGGTCCGGGACTTCCTACAATGAGCAGTTCTTC
TRBJ1-5 | . | TRBV4-1 | . | CASSQGWGRGNQPQHF | TGCGCCAGCAGCCAAGGTTGGGGCAGGGGTAATCAGCCCCAGCATTTT
TRBJ1-1 | . | TRBV5-1 | TRBD1 | CASSLGTDTEAFF | TGCGCCAGCAGCTTAGGGACAGACACTGAAGCTTTCTTT
TRBJ1-2 | . | TRBV27 | TRBD1 | CASSLLGQMDYGYTF | TGTGCCAGCAGTTTATTGGGACAGATGGACTATGGCTACACCTTC
TRBJ2-3 | . | TRBV4-1 | TRBD2 | CASSQSAGGRDTQYF | TGCGCCAGCAGCCAGTCAGCGGGGGGGAGGGATACGCAGTATTTT
TRBJ2-5 | . | TRBV5-4 | TRBD1 | CASKTGGFETQYF | TGTGCCAGCAAGACAGGGGGCTTCGAGACCCAGTACTTC
TRBJ1-2 | few | TRBV5-6 | TRBD1 | CASSVQGEGYGYTF | TGTGCCAGCAGTGTACAGGGGGAGGGATATGGCTACACCTTC
TRBJ2-7 | . | TRBV4-2 | TRBD2 | CASSQEIAGLAGGYEQYF | TGTGCCAGCAGCCAAGAAATAGCCGGACTAGCGGGGGGGTACGAGCAGTACTTC
TRBJ2-7 | few | TRBV12-3/TRBV12-4 | . | CASSGDIYEQYF | TGTGCCAGCAGTGGGGACATTTACGAGCAGTACTTC
TRBJ1-1 | . | TRBV5-4 | . | CASSLPPRPTGNTEAFF | TGTGCCAGCAGCTTGCCTCCCCGCCCGACAGGGAACACTGAAGCTTTCTTT
TRBJ2-7 | . | TRBV27 | . | CASSLLTGRVYEQYF | TGTGCCAGCAGTTTACTTACAGGGCGAGTCTACGAGCAGTACTTC
TRBJ1-1 | . | TRBV10-3 | . | CAISEEDSYGHTEAFF | TGTGCCATCAGTGAGGAGGACAGTTATGGGCACACTGAAGCTTTCTTT
TRBJ2-7 | . | TRBV4-3 | TRBD2 | CASSQDLLSGGYYEQYF | TGCGCCAGCAGCCAAGACCTCCTTAGCGGGGGTTACTACGAGCAGTACTTC
TRBJ1-2 | . | TRBV6-2/TRBV6-3 | TRBD1 | CASSTTGQGALGYGYTF | TGTGCCAGCAGTACAACGGGACAGGGAGCCTTGGGCTATGGCTACACCTTC
TRBJ1-2 | . | TRBV21-1 | . | CASSPPPRDRVNYGYTF | TGTGCCAGCAGCCCCCCTCCCCGGGACAGGGTTAACTATGGCTACACCTTC
TRBJ2-7 | once | TRBV5-5 | TRBD2 | CASSLRSAGVSYEQYF | TGTGCCAGCAGCTTGCGCTCCGCGGGGGTATCCTACGAGCAGTACTTC
TRBJ2-1 | . | TRBV5-1 | TRBD2 | CASSLAGGNEQFF | TGCGCCAGCAGCTTGGCGGGGGGCAATGAGCAGTTCTTC
TRBJ1-1 | . | TRBV4-3 | . | CASSPSSQGNTEAFF | TGCGCCAGCAGCCCGAGCAGCCAGGGGAACACTGAAGCTTTCTTT
TRBJ1-5 | . | TRBV10-3 | . | CAISESGRQTNQPQHF | TGTGCCATCAGTGAGTCTGGCAGGCAAACGAATCAGCCCCAGCATTTT
TRBJ1-6 | . | TRBV6-5 | TRBD1 | CASSRDSDNSPLHF | TGTGCCAGCAGCCGGGACAGCGATAATTCACCCCTCCACTTT
TRBJ2-1 | . | TRBV6-6 | TRBD2 | CASSLAGDSYNEQFF | TGTGCCAGCAGTTTAGCGGGGGACTCCTACAATGAGCAGTTCTTC
TRBJ1-1 | . | TRBV4-3 | TRBD1 | CASSHDRGSNTEAFF | TGCGCCAGCAGCCACGACAGGGGATCGAACACTGAAGCTTTCTTT
TRBJ1-2 | . | TRBV6-6 | TRBD1 | CASSWGQSDNYGYTF | TGTGCCAGCAGTTGGGGACAGAGTGACAACTATGGCTACACCTTC
TRBJ1-5 | . | TRBV19 | TRBD1 | CASSWTGLDQPQHF | TGTGCCAGTAGTTGGACAGGGTTGGACCAGCCCCAGCATTTT
TRBJ2-2 | . | TRBV11-3 | . | CASSLYRGNSGELFF | TGTGCCAGCAGCTTATACCGGGGGAACTCCGGGGAGCTGTTTTTT
TRBJ1-2 | . | TRBV4-2 | . | CASSQADSNIYGYTF | TGTGCCAGCAGCCAAGCGGACAGCAACATCTATGGCTACACCTTC
TRBJ2-1 | . | TRBV19 | TRBD2 | CASSIKRRGSSYNEQFF | TGTGCCAGTAGTATAAAGAGGCGGGGGAGCTCCTACAATGAGCAGTTCTTC
TRBJ2-1 | . | TRBV7-3 | . | CASSLISWSEQFF | TGTGCCAGCAGCTTAATCAGCTGGAGTGAGCAGTTCTTC
TRBJ1-2 | . | TRBV4-2 | TRBD1 | CASSQEGQANYGYTF | TGTGCCAGCAGCCAAGAGGGACAGGCTAACTATGGCTACACCTTC
TRBJ1-2 | . | TRBV4-3 | . | CASSQGGGRGGYTF | TGCGCCAGCAGCCAAGGGGGGGGGCGCGGTGGCTACACCTTC
TRBJ2-2 | once | TRBV4-3 | . | CASRKQGNTGELFF | TGCGCCAGCAGGAAACAGGGGAACACCGGGGAGCTGTTTTTT
TRBJ1-5 | . | TRBV2 | TRBD1 | CASSTGGGQPQHF | TGTGCCAGCAGTACAGGGGGCGGTCAGCCCCAGCATTTT
TRBJ1-5 | . | TRBV18 | . | CASSPGGLGNQPQHF | TGTGCCAGCTCACCGGGGGGGCTCGGCAATCAGCCCCAGCATTTT
TRBJ2-2 | . | TRBV5-1 | . | CASGGQPNTGELFF | TGCGCCAGCGGCGGACAGCCGAACACCGGGGAGCTGTTTTTT
TRBJ2-2 | . | TRBV6-5 | . | CASSFTGRTGELFF | TGTGCCAGCAGTTTTACCGGTCGAACCGGGGAGCTGTTTTTT